The 8 T cell receptor beta chains presented below share a single source sample, sequenced in a study of patients and donors after allogeneic stem cell transplantation. TCRdb fed the RT-PCR reads into MiXCR, producing one record per CDR3 protein. The sample lists 37,000 or so distinct CDR3 sequences, about 30% occurring once. The sample consisted of blood, either unsorted or a sorted T cell fraction (not recorded which). The receptors were gathered from a human donor who was either an allogeneic HSCT recipient or a stem cell or donor lymphocyte infusion donor (not recorded which). It is not recorded whose cells these are; they may come from a transplant donor.

This clonotype occurred once. The chain links TRBV18 to TRBJ2-3; the D call may be TRBD1 or TRBD2 (5 bases each). V lost 1 base and J 2 bases, leaving 22 bases between the germline ends. CDR1 KGHSH and CDR2 LQKENI come from the germline V gene. The CDR3 runs 19 residues. The CDR3 DNA sequence: TGTGCCAGCTCACCACGGTTAGGCTACCCGAGGGGATCCACAGATACGCAGTATTTT. Protein: CASSPRLGYPRGSTDTQYF. The full variable domain, in which reference TRBV18 and TRBJ2-3 provide the parts outside the CDR3, is NAGVMQNPRHLVRRRGQEARLRCSPMKGHSHVYWYRQLPEEGLKFMVYLQKENIIDESGMPKERFSAEFPKEGPSILRIQQVVRGDSAAYFCASSPRLGYPRGSTDTQYFGPGTRLTVL.

This chain connects TRBV28 to TRBJ1-4, with D perhaps TRBD1 (5 bases). The V gene's germline CDR1 is MDHEN and CDR2 SYDVKM. This CDR3 contains 14 residues. The germline V and J ends were trimmed by 6 bases and 7 bases, with 15 bases remaining between them. The CDR3: CASRTWDWGEKLFF. As DNA, the CDR3 is TGTGCCAGCAGAACTTGGGACTGGGGTGAAAAACTGTTTTTT.

In this sample, this clonotype turned up a few times. The chain links TRBV7-2 to TRBJ1-5; D ambiguous. Germline V gene lookup returns CDR1 SGHTA and CDR2 FQGNSA. V was cut by 2 bases and J by 7 bases, with 9 bases left in between. CDR3 length equals 13 residues. The CDR3 here is CASSLRARQPQHF. The CDR3 region has the DNA TGTGCCAGCAGCTTAAGGGCTCGACAGCCCCAGCATTTT.

The table lists this clonotype with a few counts. This chain uses TRBV27 with TRBJ1-6; the D is unclear. Deletions cut 3 bases from V and 7 bases from J, with 10 bases between. This CDR3 is built from 14 residues. The germline CDR1 and CDR2 sequences are MNHEY and SMNVEV (reference sequence). DNA for the CDR3: TGTGCCAGCAGTTTCGTCCAACTAAATTCACCCCTCCACTTT. It specifies CASSFVQLNSPLHF.

This chain joins TRBV7-2 and TRBJ1-5; D is perhaps TRBD1 (5 bases). CDR1 and CDR2 from the germline V gene are SGHTA and FQGNSA. V was trimmed by 2 bases and J by 5 bases, leaving 16 bases between them. The CDR3 spans 16 residues. The CDR3 loop is CASSLLGGRGDQPQHF. For the CDR3, the DNA is TGTGCCAGCAGCTTATTAGGTGGGAGAGGGGATCAGCCCCAGCATTTT.

This rearrangement joins TRBV28 to TRBJ2-3, with D perhaps matching TRBD2 (6 bases). The CDR3 loop spans 13 amino acids. With 10 bases removed from V and 2 bases from J, the gap between germline ends came to 13 bases. Germline CDR1 MDHEN, CDR2 SYDVKM. The CDR3, as DNA: TGTGCCACCGCGAGGCGGGACACAGATACGCAGTATTTT. Encoded protein: CATARRDTDTQYF.

This clonotype was seen only a few times. The chain is built from TRBV6-4 and TRBJ1-2, with D unresolved. Germline CDR1 is MRHNA and CDR2 is SNTAGT. The CDR3 has 10 residues. With 5 bases removed from V and 4 bases from J, the gap between germline ends came to 2 bases. The CDR3 region has the DNA TGTGCCAGCAGTCCCTATGGCTACACCTTC. Translating gives CASSPYGYTF.

This clonotype has more than one count but fewer than ten. Here the CDR3 reads CVSTALDSPLHF. Here the CDR3 DNA reads TGCGTCAGCACCGCTCTGGATTCACCCCTCCACTTT. The chain couples TRBV29-1 to TRBJ1-6; D not certain. Germline CDR1 and CDR2: SQVTM and ANQGSEA. The CDR3 contains 12 residues.